One sample yielded the 9 T cell receptor beta chains listed below, sequenced in a study of cytomegalovirus exposure and HLA in healthy donors. Sequencing was performed with immunoSEQ multiplex PCR; in TCRdb, only in-frame clones are kept and a portion is missing. This table has about 110,000 clones, roughly nine tenths appearing once. Sequencing used PBMCs. These receptors all stem from a woman under 30 in good health and CMV-seronegative.

This chain links TRBV29-1 with TRBJ2-3; a weak D match, TRBD2 (7 bases). This CDR3 has 14 amino acids. V lost 8 bases to trimming and J lost 2 bases, with 17 bases between them. Germline V CDR1 and CDR2: SQVTM, ANQGSEA. The CDR3 loop is CSSIQGTITDTQYF. CDR3 in DNA: TGCAGCTCTATCCAGGGGACTATCACAGATACGCAGTATTTT.

This chain joins TRBV6-1 and TRBJ1-2; unclear D gene. Per germline, CDR1 MNHNS and CDR2 SASEGT. The CDR3 is 12 residues long. The V gene lost 6 bases and the J gene lost 4 bases, with 9 bases spanning the gap. The CDR3 DNA is TGTGCCAGCAGCCCCGCGGGCTATGGCTACACCTTC. Its translation: CASSPAGYGYTF.

This chain uses TRBV5-1 with TRBJ2-3, with TRBD1 as a possible D gene (5 bases). Trimming removed 7 bases at V and 6 bases at J, with 18 bases between. The CDR3 is 14 residues long. From germline, CDR1 is SGHRS and CDR2 YFSETQ. The CDR3 sequence: CASAKGPPVDTQYF. The DNA for the CDR3 is TGCGCCAGCGCTAAGGGGCCGCCGGTGGATACGCAGTATTTT.

The CDR3 here is CASSLAAGEAYEQYF. In DNA, the CDR3 is TGTGCCAGCAGCTTAGCTGCGGGGGAGGCCTACGAGCAGTACTTC. The rearrangement links TRBV7-6 to TRBJ2-7, with 7 nucleotides matching TRBD2. The CDR3 is 15 residues long. Per germline, CDR1 SGHVS and CDR2 FNYEAQ. The J segment lost 2 bases and the V segment lost 0 bases, leaving 4 bases of the junction unmatched.

The chain links TRBV6-1 to TRBJ2-4, with TRBD2 identical over 8 bases. CDR3 length: 16 amino acids. The V gene's germline CDR1 is MNHNS and CDR2 SASEGT. Trimming cost V 0 bases and J 3 bases; bases outside gene matches: 4. CDR3 DNA: TGTGCCAGCAGTGAAGCATCCAGCGGGGGCAAAAACATTCAGTACTTC. Translation gives CASSEASSGGKNIQYF.

In its sample, this clone was seen a few times. V and J are TRBV6-1 and TRBJ2-5; 8 bases align to TRBD1. V was clipped by 3 bases and J by 4 bases; unmatched bases: 4. The CDR3 totals 14 residues. Germline V CDR1 and CDR2: MNHNS, SASEGT. CDR3 protein: CASSDGQGAETQYF. CDR3 sequence (DNA): TGTGCCAGCAGTGATGGGCAGGGGGCAGAGACCCAGTACTTC.

This chain connects TRBV6-5 to TRBJ1-1; the match to TRBD1 covers 7 bases. This CDR3 is built from 15 residues. V trimming: 7 bases; J trimming: 5 bases; junction bases outside the gene matches: 13. The V gene's germline CDR1 is MNHEY and CDR2 SVGAGI. CDR3 protein: CASKTPRQGVTEAFF. As DNA, the CDR3 is TGTGCCAGCAAGACCCCCCGACAGGGAGTGACTGAAGCTTTCTTT.

The V call is TRBV18, the J call TRBJ2-2, with TRBD1 identical over 8 bases. This CDR3 has 15 amino acids. Looked up from germline, CDR1 is KGHSH and CDR2 is LQKENI. Trimming cost V 4 bases and J 6 bases; bases outside gene matches: 7. The CDR3 here is CASSRGQEVAGELFF. CDR3 nucleotide sequence: TGTGCCAGCTCACGGGGACAGGAAGTAGCCGGGGAGCTGTTTTTT.

The CDR3 DNA reads as TGTGCCAGCAGCCCGATCTGGGGTAGCGGGGGAATCCAAGAGACCCAGTACTTC. This sequence encodes CASSPIWGSGGIQETQYF. The rearrangement uses TRBV5-4 and TRBJ2-5; 9 nucleotides match TRBD2. V was clipped by 4 bases and J by 1 base; unmatched bases: 14. The CDR3 loop spans 18 amino acids. Germline loops: CDR1 SGHNT, CDR2 YYREEE (reference sequence).